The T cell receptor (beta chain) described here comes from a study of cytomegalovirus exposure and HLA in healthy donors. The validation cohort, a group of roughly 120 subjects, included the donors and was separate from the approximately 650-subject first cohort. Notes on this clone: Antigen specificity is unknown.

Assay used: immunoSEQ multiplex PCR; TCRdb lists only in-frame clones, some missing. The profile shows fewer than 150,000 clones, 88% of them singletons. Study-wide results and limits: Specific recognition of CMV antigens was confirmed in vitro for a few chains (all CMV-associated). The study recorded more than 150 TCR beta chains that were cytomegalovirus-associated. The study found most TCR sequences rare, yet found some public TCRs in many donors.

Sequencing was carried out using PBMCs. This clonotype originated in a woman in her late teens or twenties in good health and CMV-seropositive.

Here the CDR3 DNA reads TGTGCCAGCAGGTCACACAGGGGTGACAACACTGAAGCTTTCTTT. Translating it yields CASRSHRGDNTEAFF. The V and J genes are TRBV6-5 and TRBJ1-1; the match to TRBD1 covers 7 bases. Germline V gives CDR1 MNHEY, CDR2 SVGAGI. The V segment lost 6 bases and the J segment 2 bases; nucleotides outside the gene matches: 9. This CDR3 spans 15 amino acids.